Detailed here is one T cell receptor beta chain. The antigen remains undetermined. With 1 base removed from V and 0 bases from J, the gap between germline ends came to 7 bases. Looked up from germline, CDR1 is SGHDN and CDR2 is FVKESK. This CDR3 is 15 amino acids long. Deep was the level used in running the assay. TCRdb keeps only in-frame clones here, not all; method: immunoSEQ multiplex PCR. The data show millions of clones, 90% to 95% seen once. The data were obtained in a study of shared clonotypes between healthy human individuals. Findings and caveats of the study: Although depth was large, rarefaction showed that sequencing of the sorted subsets was incomplete. It was the non-shared clonotypes that had lower generation probabilities than clonotypes shared by all four donors.

There were only Caucasian adults among the donors, and all lived in Nashville, Tennessee. The genes are TRBV14 and TRBJ1-5, with D hard to call. The TCR originated in a man between 18 and 35 years old in good health. The sample consisted of naive CD4+ T cells sorted from blood. Subset denoted: CD45RA+ positively selected. Written as DNA, the CDR3 is TGTGCCAGCAGCCAAGCTGGATATAGCAATCAGCCCCAGCATTTT. The encoded protein is CASSQAGYSNQPQHF.